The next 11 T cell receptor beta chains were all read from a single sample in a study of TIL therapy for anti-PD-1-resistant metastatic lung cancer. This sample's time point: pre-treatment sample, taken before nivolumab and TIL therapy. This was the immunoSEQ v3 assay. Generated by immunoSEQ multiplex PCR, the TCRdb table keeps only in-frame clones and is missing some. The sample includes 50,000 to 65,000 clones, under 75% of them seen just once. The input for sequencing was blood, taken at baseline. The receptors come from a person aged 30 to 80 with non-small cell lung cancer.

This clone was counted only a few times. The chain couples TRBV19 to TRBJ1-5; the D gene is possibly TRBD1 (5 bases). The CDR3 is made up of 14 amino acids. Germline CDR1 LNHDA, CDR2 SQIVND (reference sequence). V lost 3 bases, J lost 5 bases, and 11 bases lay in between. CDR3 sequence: CASSMSPGYQPQHF. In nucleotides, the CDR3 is TGTGCCAGTAGTATGAGTCCAGGGTATCAGCCCCAGCATTTT.

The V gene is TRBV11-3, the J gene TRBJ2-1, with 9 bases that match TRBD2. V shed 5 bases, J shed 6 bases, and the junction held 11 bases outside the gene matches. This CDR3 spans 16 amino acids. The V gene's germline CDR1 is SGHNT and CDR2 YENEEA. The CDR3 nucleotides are TGTGCCAGCAGCCCTGGGGGCGGGAGGGGAGGCAATGAGCAGTTCTTC. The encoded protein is CASSPGGGRGGNEQFF.

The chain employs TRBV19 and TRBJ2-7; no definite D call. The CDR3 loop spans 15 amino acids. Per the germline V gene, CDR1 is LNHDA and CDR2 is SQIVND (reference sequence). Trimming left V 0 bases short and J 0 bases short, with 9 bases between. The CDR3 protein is CASSIDSQVSYEQYF. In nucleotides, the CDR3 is TGTGCCAGTAGTATAGATAGCCAGGTCTCCTACGAGCAGTACTTC. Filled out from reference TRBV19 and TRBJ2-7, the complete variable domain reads DGGITQSPKYLFRKEGQNVTLSCEQNLNHDAMYWYRQDPGQGLRLIYYSQIVNDFQKGDIAEGYSVSREKKESFPLTVTSAQKNPTAFYLCASSIDSQVSYEQYFGPGTRLTVT.

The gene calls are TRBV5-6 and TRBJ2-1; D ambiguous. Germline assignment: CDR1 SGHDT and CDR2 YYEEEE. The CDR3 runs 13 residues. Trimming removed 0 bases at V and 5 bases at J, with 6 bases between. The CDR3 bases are TGTGCCAGCAGCTTGGGGGGTCACAATGAGCAGTTCTTC. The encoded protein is CASSLGGHNEQFF.

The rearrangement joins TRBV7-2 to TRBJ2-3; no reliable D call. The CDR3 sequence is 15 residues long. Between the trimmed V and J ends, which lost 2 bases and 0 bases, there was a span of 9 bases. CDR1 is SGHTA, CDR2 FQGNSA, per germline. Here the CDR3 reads CASSLSRPSTDTQYF. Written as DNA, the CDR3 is TGTGCCAGCAGCTTAAGCCGGCCGAGCACAGATACGCAGTATTTT.

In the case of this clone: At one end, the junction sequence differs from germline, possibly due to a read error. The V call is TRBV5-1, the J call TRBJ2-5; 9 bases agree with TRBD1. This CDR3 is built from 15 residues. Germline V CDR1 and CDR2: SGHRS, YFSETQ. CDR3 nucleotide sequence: TGCGCCAGCAGCTTGGCGGACAGGGGAATAGAGATCCAGTACTTC. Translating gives CASSLADRGIEIQYF.

The CDR3 reads CASSDISSYEQYF. The CDR3 coding sequence is TGTGCCAGTAGCGACATCTCCTCCTACGAGCAGTACTTC. This rearrangement joins TRBV19 to TRBJ2-7; D not certain. Trimming left V 6 bases short and J 0 bases short, with 9 bases between. Germline CDR1 and CDR2: LNHDA and SQIVND (reference sequence). This CDR3 is built from 13 residues.

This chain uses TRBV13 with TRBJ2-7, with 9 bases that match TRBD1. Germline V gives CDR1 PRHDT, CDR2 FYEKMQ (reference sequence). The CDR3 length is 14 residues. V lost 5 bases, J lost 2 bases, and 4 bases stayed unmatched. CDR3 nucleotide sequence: TGTGCCAGCAGCCCTCGACAGGGGGCCTACGAGCAGTACTTC. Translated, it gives CASSPRQGAYEQYF.

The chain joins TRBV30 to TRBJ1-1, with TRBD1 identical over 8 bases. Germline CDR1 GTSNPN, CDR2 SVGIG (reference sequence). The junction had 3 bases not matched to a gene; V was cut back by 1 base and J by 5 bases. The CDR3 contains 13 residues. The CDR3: CAWSDQGATEAFF. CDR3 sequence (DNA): TGTGCCTGGAGTGATCAGGGGGCAACTGAAGCTTTCTTT.

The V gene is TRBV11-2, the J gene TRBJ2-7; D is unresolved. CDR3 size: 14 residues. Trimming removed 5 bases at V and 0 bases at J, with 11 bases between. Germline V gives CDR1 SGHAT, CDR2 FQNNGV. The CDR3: CASSPPGSSYEQYF. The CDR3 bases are TGTGCCAGCAGCCCCCCCGGTAGCTCCTACGAGCAGTACTTC.

CDR3 sequence reads: CASSPRRQAADTGELFF. CDR3 sequence (DNA): TGTGCCAGCAGCCCGAGACGACAGGCCGCAGACACCGGGGAGCTGTTTTTT. The V call is TRBV9, the J call TRBJ2-2, with a tentative D call TRBD1 (6 bases). The CDR3 sequence is 17 residues long. V lost 4 bases to trimming and J lost 3 bases, with 19 bases between them. The germline V gene encodes CDR1 SGDLS and CDR2 YYNGEE.